These 27 T cell receptor beta chains were all obtained from the same sample, sequenced in a study of glioma-infiltrating T cells. TCR alpha and beta CDR3 regions were amplified from RNA using iRepertoire nested multiplex PCR. TCRdb re-analysed the multiplex PCR reads in MiXCR, keeping a single row per CDR3 protein. Here the sample spans over 100,000 distinct CDR3 sequences, 20% to 25% being singletons. Sequencing used glioma tissue, nonneoplastic brain tissue, or PBMCs (not recorded which). These receptors were taken from a human donor with low-grade glioma or glioblastoma, undergoing nonglioma brain surgery, or in good health (not recorded which).

This chain joins TRBV5-6 and TRBJ1-5; D is unclear. This CDR3 has 17 residues. CDR1 is SGHDT and CDR2 is YYEEEE in the germline V gene. V gave up 3 bases and J gave up 0 bases, with 16 bases separating them. CDR3 DNA sequence: TGTGCCAGCAGCTCCCGAGTCGGAAGAAGTAGCAATCAGCCCCAGCATTTT. It encodes CASSSRVGRSSNQPQHF.

V gene TRBV6-5 combines with J gene TRBJ1-1, with D tentatively TRBD1 (5 bases). The CDR3 loop spans 14 amino acids. V dropped 0 bases and J dropped 3 bases, with 8 bases sitting between them. Germline V gene sequence: CDR1 MNHEY, CDR2 SVGAGI. CDR3 nucleotides: TGTGCCAGCAGTTACTCGAGGGACGACACTGAAGCTTTCTTT. Its translation: CASSYSRDDTEAFF.

This clonotype was counted at least ten times. CDR3 sequence (DNA): TGTGCCAGCAGCCGGGGGGGACTAGCGCAGGAGGATACGCAGTATTTT. Its protein product is CASSRGGLAQEDTQYF. This chain links TRBV7-2 with TRBJ2-3, with 10 bases that match TRBD2. Germline-derived CDR1 and CDR2 are SGHTA and FQGNSA. Trimming at V came to 5 bases and at J to 6 bases, leaving 11 bases not matched to a gene. The CDR3 length is 16 residues.

Many counts were recorded for this clonotype. The J gene is TRBJ1-1, the V gene TRBV7-6, with D hard to call. V lost 1 base, J lost 1 base, and 10 bases lay in between. CDR3 length equals 15 residues. Germline-derived CDR1 and CDR2 are SGHVS and FNYEAQ. CDR3: CASSLGGSGNTEAFF. CDR3 DNA sequence: TGTGCCAGCAGCTTAGGCGGGAGCGGGAACACTGAAGCTTTCTTT.

This chain uses TRBV10-3 with TRBJ1-1; D unresolved. V shed 7 bases and J shed 0 bases, with 6 bases lying between them. CDR3 length: 12 residues. From germline, CDR1 is ENHRY and CDR2 SYGVKD. The CDR3 is CAIKDLNTEAFF. DNA of the CDR3: TGTGCCATCAAGGACCTGAACACTGAAGCTTTCTTT.

This clonotype has a count of ten or more. The J gene is TRBJ2-5, the V gene TRBV28; maybe TRBD2 (6 bases). The CDR3 runs to 15 residues. With 3 bases removed from V and 4 bases from J, the gap between germline ends came to 15 bases. Germline CDR1 MDHEN, CDR2 SYDVKM. CDR3 sequence reads: CASSLGTPGSETQYF. DNA for the CDR3: TGTGCCAGCAGTTTGGGGACTCCGGGCTCAGAGACCCAGTACTTC.

The rearrangement links TRBV29-1 to TRBJ1-3; tentatively, D is TRBD1 (5 bases). Germline CDR1 SQVTM, CDR2 ANQGSEA. The CDR3 is 14 amino acids. V dropped 4 bases and J dropped 3 bases, with 13 bases sitting between them. The CDR3 is CSVVVGARGNTIYF. CDR3 nucleotides: TGCAGCGTTGTCGTCGGGGCGCGTGGAAACACCATATATTTT. Based on the CDR3 plus reference TRBV29-1 and TRBJ1-3, the full variable domain is SAVISQKPSRDICQRGTSLTIQCQVDSQVTMMFWYRQQPGQSLTLIATANQGSEATYESGFVIDKFPISRPNLTFSTLTVSNMSPEDSSIYLCSVVVGARGNTIYFGEGSWLTVV.

On this clonotype: A read error may account for a junction end that differs from germline. The rearrangement links TRBV6-2 or TRBV6-3 to TRBJ2-1; TRBD2 agrees at 11 bases. The CDR3 contains 15 residues. The germline V gene encodes CDR1 MNHEY and CDR2 SVGEGT. The CDR3 region has the DNA TGTGCCACCAGGCTAGCGGGAGGTAACTACAATGAGCAGTTCTTT. It is translated as CATRLAGGNYNEQFF.

There are many counts of this clonotype. The chain employs TRBV3-1 and TRBJ2-1; 9 bases map to TRBD2. CDR3 length: 15 residues. The germline V gene has CDR1 LGHDT and CDR2 YNNKEL (reference sequence). V lost 4 bases to trimming and J lost 10 bases; unmatched junction nucleotides: 11. The CDR3 here is CASSPWDSGGNEQFF. The CDR3 bases are TGTGCCAGCAGCCCCTGGGATAGCGGGGGTAACGAGCAGTTCTTC.

This chain links TRBV5-1 with TRBJ2-1; 7 nucleotides match TRBD2. The CDR3 consists of 13 residues. Germline CDR1 SGHRS, CDR2 YFSETQ. Trimming took 3 bases from V and 8 from J; bases not matched to a gene: 5. The CDR3 sequence is CASSSGLVDEQFF. CDR3 in DNA: TGCGCCAGCAGCTCTGGACTAGTCGATGAGCAGTTCTTC.

This clonotype appeared many times. Given a much more abundant clone one base away, this may be a read error. The rearrangement uses TRBV6-1 and TRBJ1-2; a weak D match, TRBD1 (6 bases). The V end was cut by 9 bases, the J end by 1 base, with 12 bases between. The length of the CDR3 is 13 residues. Germline V gene data show CDR1 as MNHNS and CDR2 as SASEGT. CDR3 in amino acids: CASEDSFNYGYTF. The CDR3 region has the DNA TGTGCCAGTGAGGACAGCTTTAACTATGGCTACACCTTC.

This clonotype was picked up a small number of times. The rearrangement links TRBV3-1 to TRBJ2-2; 8 nucleotides line up with TRBD2. With 7 bases clipped from V and 1 base from J, the junction kept 5 bases outside the gene matches. The CDR3 consists of 15 residues. Germline CDR1 LGHDT, CDR2 YNNKEL (reference sequence). CDR3 amino acids: CASKDSGRNTGELFF. In DNA, the CDR3 is TGTGCCAGCAAGGACAGCGGGAGGAACACCGGGGAGCTGTTTTTT.

This clonotype has ten or more counts. The chain combines TRBV19 with TRBJ2-7; 8 bases are shared with TRBD1. This CDR3 spans 12 amino acids. Trimming removed 5 bases from V and 5 bases from J; junction bases left unmatched: 2. CDR1 and CDR2 (germline): LNHDA, SQIVND (reference sequence). As DNA, the CDR3 is TGTGCCAGTAGTTTACAGGGGGACGAGCAGTACTTC. It is translated as CASSLQGDEQYF. Full variable domain (missing parts from reference TRBV19 and TRBJ2-7): DGGITQSPKYLFRKEGQNVTLSCEQNLNHDAMYWYRQDPGQGLRLIYYSQIVNDFQKGDIAEGYSVSREKKESFPLTVTSAQKNPTAFYLCASSLQGDEQYFGPGTRLTVT.

This clonotype came up many times. This chain joins TRBV6-2 or TRBV6-3 and TRBJ1-1; D unresolved. CDR3 size: 13 residues. Germline CDR1 and CDR2: MNHEY and SVGEGT. V lost 3 bases, J lost 1 base, and 6 bases lay in between. The CDR3 DNA reads TGTGCCAGCAGTTATAAGGAGAACACTGAAGCTTTCTTT. The encoded protein is CASSYKENTEAFF.

This sequence joins TRBV5-5 and TRBJ2-5; 7 bases are a match to TRBD2. CDR3 size: 14 residues. Germline loops: CDR1 SGHKS, CDR2 YYEKEE (reference sequence). V was clipped by 4 bases and J by 3 bases; unmatched bases: 6. CDR3 sequence reads: CASSPHRGEETQYF. The CDR3 nucleotides are TGTGCCAGCAGCCCCCATCGGGGGGAAGAGACCCAGTACTTC.

Written as DNA, the CDR3 is TGTGCCAGCAGTTTTGGAACATGGGGCGGGCAGCCCCAGCATTTT. Amino acid sequence: CASSFGTWGGQPQHF. The chain joins TRBV27 to TRBJ1-5; D is perhaps TRBD1 (5 bases). Between the trimmed V and J ends, which lost 3 bases and 7 bases, there was a span of 16 bases. Germline V gene lookup returns CDR1 MNHEY and CDR2 SMNVEV (reference sequence). CDR3 length: 15 residues.

This clonotype was picked up many times. This rearrangement joins TRBV6-1 to TRBJ1-1; no definite D call. In germline, CDR1 is MNHNS, CDR2 SASEGT. The CDR3 has 13 residues. Trimming took 7 bases from V and 4 from J, leaving 13 bases between them. Here the CDR3 DNA reads TGTGCCAGCACCCGGCGGGGTGGCACTGAAGCTTTCTTT. It codes for CASTRRGGTEAFF.

This clonotype was picked up many times. The chain recombines TRBV7-2 with TRBJ1-5, with no clear D. CDR3 length equals 15 residues. With 1 base removed from V and 2 bases from J, the gap between germline ends came to 9 bases. Germline V lookup: CDR1 SGHTA, CDR2 FQGNSA. As DNA, the CDR3 is TGTGCCAGCAGCTTAGTTTCCCAGGGCAATCAGCCCCAGCATTTT. Encoded protein: CASSLVSQGNQPQHF. Complete variable domain (other parts from reference TRBV7-2 and TRBJ1-5): GAGVSQSPSNKVTEKGKDVELRCDPISGHTALYWYRQSLGQGLEFLIYFQGNSAPDKSGLPSDRFSAERTGGSVSTLTIQRTQQEDSAVYLCASSLVSQGNQPQHFGDGTRLSIL.

This clonotype was observed many times. A junction boundary mismatches the germline segment, possibly from a read error. This chain uses TRBV19 with TRBJ2-1, with a weak D call TRBD1 (6 bases). Germline V gene data show CDR1 as LNHDA and CDR2 as SQIVND (reference sequence). CDR3 length: 13 residues. Written as DNA, the CDR3 is TGTGCCGGTAGTATCCAGGGGCGGAATGAGCAGTTCTTC. Translated: CAGSIQGRNEQFF.

Details on this clonotype: Its ends do not fully match the called genes, so a read error is possible. The CDR3 DNA is TGTGCCGGCAGCTTAGAGGGGACAGATACGCAGTATTTT. The encoded protein is CAGSLEGTDTQYF. The chain couples TRBV11-2 to TRBJ2-3; D is possibly TRBD1 or TRBD2 (5 bases each). The CDR3 spans 13 residues. CDR1 and CDR2 (germline): SGHAT, FQNNGV.

About this clonotype itself: The CDR3 carries no conserved terminal phenylalanine or tryptophan, so it likely arises from a read error. The chain has TRBV27 and TRBJ2-1; D might be TRBD1 or TRBD2, each matching 5 bases. The CDR3 is made up of 16 amino acids. Germline CDR1 and CDR2: MNHEY and SMNVEV (reference sequence). Trimming cost V 3 bases and J 0 bases, with 12 bases left between them. The CDR3 region is CASSFHGAFSYNEQFL. The CDR3 DNA reads as TGTGCCAGCAGTTTCCACGGGGCGTTCTCCTACAATGAGCAGTTCCTC.

This clonotype was detected many times. This chain links TRBV2 with TRBJ2-1, with D possibly matching TRBD2 (5 bases). Trimming stripped 3 bases from V and 7 bases from J, with 13 bases between. The CDR3 consists of 14 residues. Germline CDR1 SNHLY, CDR2 FYNNEI. This CDR3 reads CASSELADPNEQFF. The DNA of the CDR3 is TGTGCCAGCAGTGAGCTAGCAGACCCAAATGAGCAGTTCTTC.

The chain has TRBV29-1 and TRBJ1-1; TRBD1 might be the D (6 bases). V gave up 6 bases and J gave up 4 bases, with 15 bases separating them. Germline CDR1 is SQVTM and CDR2 is ANQGSEA. The CDR3 length is 13 residues. CDR3 in amino acids: CSVGGGGSTEAFF. CDR3 DNA: TGCAGCGTGGGCGGTGGGGGCTCCACTGAAGCTTTCTTT. Using reference TRBV29-1 and TRBJ1-1 for the parts outside the CDR3, the full variable domain is SAVISQKPSRDICQRGTSLTIQCQVDSQVTMMFWYRQQPGQSLTLIATANQGSEATYESGFVIDKFPISRPNLTFSTLTVSNMSPEDSSIYLCSVGGGGSTEAFFGQGTRLTVV.

This clonotype was counted at least ten times. This chain uses TRBV12-3 or TRBV12-4 with TRBJ2-3, with 12 positions matching TRBD2. V lost 6 bases, J lost 2 bases, and 6 bases stayed unmatched. The CDR3 spans 16 residues. The CDR3, as DNA: TGTGCCAGCAGCAGAGGACTAGCGGGGATCACAGATACGCAGTATTTT. This translates into CASSRGLAGITDTQYF.

The rearrangement links TRBV29-1 to TRBJ1-6; D may be TRBD1 (5 bases). The V and J ends lost 7 bases and 6 bases respectively, with 13 bases between them. This CDR3 contains 13 residues. Germline-derived CDR1 and CDR2 are SQVTM and ANQGSEA. CDR3 sequence: CSAGRDSNSPLHF. For the CDR3, the DNA is TGCAGCGCCGGTAGGGACTCTAATTCACCCCTCCACTTT.

As regards this clonotype: A much larger clonotype is one base distant, so this may be a read error. The chain is built from TRBV12-3 or TRBV12-4 and TRBJ2-3; no firm D call. The length of the CDR3 is 10 residues. This CDR3 is CARSLYTQYF. The CDR3 DNA reads TGTGCCAGAAGTTTATATACGCAGTATTTT.

J is TRBJ2-5 and V is TRBV4-1; D uncertain. Germline V gives CDR1 MGHRA, CDR2 YSYEKL. CDR3 length equals 14 residues. The V and J ends lost 1 base and 7 bases respectively, with 13 bases between them. The CDR3 DNA reads as TGCGCCAGCAGCCAAGCGGCCCTTTCTGGGACCCAGTACTTC. As protein: CASSQAALSGTQYF.